A single sample is the source of the 15 T cell receptor beta chains below, sequenced in a study of T cell responses to AZD1222 COVID-19 vaccine. The repertoire was sequenced with immunoSEQ multiplex PCR; TCRdb's copy has only in-frame clones and lacks some. Of nearly 110,000 clones listed, 80% to 90% were seen once; the top ten hold around 6.7%. Specimen: peripheral blood, collected on day 0 of AZD1222 vaccination. The receptor source for this set is an adult in good health.

This chain joins TRBV18 and TRBJ2-7; 11 bases agree with TRBD2. V lost 5 bases to trimming and J lost 4 bases; unmatched junction nucleotides: 4. This CDR3 spans 14 amino acids. Looked up from germline, CDR1 is KGHSH and CDR2 is LQKENI. The CDR3 nucleotides read TGTGCCAGCTCAGGGGGACTAGCGGAGTACGAGCAGTACTTC. Protein product: CASSGGLAEYEQYF. The full variable domain, completed using reference TRBV18 and TRBJ2-7, is NAGVMQNPRHLVRRRGQEARLRCSPMKGHSHVYWYRQLPEEGLKFMVYLQKENIIDESGMPKERFSAEFPKEGPSILRIQQVVRGDSAAYFCASSGGLAEYEQYFGPGTRLTVT.

This clone was found once. The chain links TRBV11-3 to TRBJ2-3, with unresolved D. In germline, CDR1 is SGHNT, CDR2 YENEEA. V shed 1 base and J shed 4 bases, with 9 bases lying between them. CDR3 length: 14 residues. CDR3: CASSLGWQADTQYF. The CDR3 DNA reads as TGTGCCAGCAGCTTAGGGTGGCAGGCAGATACGCAGTATTTT.

The rearrangement uses TRBV28 and TRBJ1-4; tentative D call: TRBD1 (6 bases). The CDR3 has 18 amino acids. CDR1 is MDHEN, CDR2 SYDVKM, per germline. V lost 4 bases to trimming and J lost 0 bases, with 18 bases between them. The CDR3 DNA sequence: TGTGCCAGCAGTTCGAGGACAGTGTCGAAGGCAACTAATGAAAAACTGTTTTTT. This gives the protein CASSSRTVSKATNEKLFF.

The chain links TRBV6-1 to TRBJ1-5; weak D call: TRBD1 (6 bases). This CDR3 has 16 amino acids. Germline CDR1 and CDR2: MNHNS and SASEGT. Trimming cost V 2 bases and J 3 bases, with 14 bases left between them. CDR3 amino acids: CASSEQSRGVNQPQHF. The CDR3 DNA follows: TGTGCCAGCAGTGAACAGTCAAGGGGGGTCAATCAGCCCCAGCATTTT.

The V and J genes are TRBV11-2 and TRBJ2-2; either TRBD1 or TRBD2 may fit D (5 bases each). Trimming removed 5 bases from V and 8 bases from J, with 24 bases in between. The CDR3 spans 17 residues. Germline CDR1 is SGHAT and CDR2 is FQNNGV. The CDR3 nucleotides read TGTGCCAGCAGCCGGGACCGAAGCGAGCGATTCACTGGGGAGCTGTTTTTT. Encoded protein: CASSRDRSERFTGELFF.

V usage is TRBV27 and J usage is TRBJ2-5; 7 bases match TRBD1. This CDR3 is built from 15 residues. Germline V gene sequence: CDR1 MNHEY, CDR2 SMNVEV (reference sequence). J was trimmed by 4 bases and V by 6 bases; bases with no gene match: 11. DNA for the CDR3: TGTGCCAGCAGGACACAGGGGTCCCGGGGAGAGACCCAGTACTTC. It is translated as CASRTQGSRGETQYF.

The CDR3 DNA reads as TGTGCCAGCAGCGATACACAGGGTTATGGCTACACCTTC. Translated: CASSDTQGYGYTF. The rearrangement links TRBV7-3 to TRBJ1-2, with D possibly TRBD1 on 6 matching bases. With 5 bases removed from V and 5 bases from J, the gap between germline ends came to 12 bases. The CDR3 loop spans 13 amino acids. Germline assignment: CDR1 SGHTA and CDR2 FQGTGA.

The sample holds a few counts of this clone. V gene TRBV3-1 (or the pseudogene TRBV3-2) combines with J gene TRBJ1-2, with D possibly TRBD1 on 5 matching bases. Trimming took off 1 base at V and 3 bases at J, with 9 bases between the two ends. The length of the CDR3 is 14 residues. From germline, CDR1 is LGHDT and CDR2 YNNKEL (reference sequence). Written as DNA, the CDR3 is TGTGCCAGCAGCCAAGGACGGGGGGACTATGGCTACACCTTC. Its protein product is CASSQGRGDYGYTF.

This clone was counted a single time. V usage is TRBV6-1 and J usage is TRBJ1-3; 8 nucleotides line up with TRBD1. CDR3 length: 19 amino acids. The V gene's germline CDR1 is MNHNS and CDR2 SASEGT. Trimming cost V 0 bases and J 0 bases; bases outside gene matches: 10. The CDR3 region is CASSEAPGGLGFSGNTIYF. For the CDR3, the DNA is TGTGCCAGCAGTGAAGCGCCAGGGGGCCTCGGTTTCTCTGGAAACACCATATATTTT.

The CDR3 loop reads CASSLSGRENTEAFF. The CDR3 nucleotides read TGTGCCAGCAGCTTAAGCGGCAGAGAGAACACTGAAGCTTTCTTT. The rearrangement joins TRBV7-3 to TRBJ1-1; D unresolved. The V end lost 1 base, the J end lost 1 base, and 10 bases lay between the germline ends. This CDR3 spans 15 amino acids. Per the germline V gene, CDR1 is SGHTA and CDR2 is FQGTGA.

The chain combines TRBV7-2 with TRBJ2-3; possibly TRBD2 for D (6 bases). V shed 4 bases and J shed 5 bases, with 13 bases lying between them. In germline, CDR1 is SGHTA, CDR2 FQGNSA. This CDR3 has 14 amino acids. This CDR3 reads CASSSAGRQDTQYF. CDR3 nucleotides: TGTGCCAGCAGCTCGGCGGGGCGGCAAGATACGCAGTATTTT.

This clone came up once. The rearrangement joins TRBV11-1 to TRBJ2-1; possible D gene TRBD2, 5 bases. The CDR3 runs to 14 residues. Germline V CDR1 and CDR2: SGHAT, FQDESV (reference sequence). V dropped 3 bases and J dropped 9 bases, with 15 bases sitting between them. The CDR3 here is CASSLSVGELEQFF. DNA of the CDR3: TGTGCCAGCAGCTTGTCTGTGGGAGAACTTGAGCAGTTCTTC. Full variable domain (rest looked up from reference TRBV11-1 and TRBJ2-1): EAEVAQSPRYKITEKSQAVAFWCDPISGHATLYWYRQILGQGPELLVQFQDESVVDDSQLPKDRFSAERLKGVDSTLKIQPAELGDSAMYLCASSLSVGELEQFFGPGTRLTVL.

This clone was observed a handful of times. The chain employs TRBV28 and TRBJ1-2, with a weak D call TRBD1 (5 bases). The CDR3 totals 16 residues. The V gene's germline CDR1 is MDHEN and CDR2 SYDVKM. The germline V and J ends were trimmed by 5 bases and 4 bases, with 20 bases remaining between them. CDR3 protein: CASSRQSPKLGYGYTF. The CDR3 bases are TGTGCCAGCAGTCGACAGAGCCCCAAACTTGGCTATGGCTACACCTTC.

This clone was detected a few times. The chain links TRBV7-2 to TRBJ1-4; 7 bases line up with TRBD1. This CDR3 comprises 16 residues. The trim removed 5 bases at V and 4 bases at J, leaving 10 bases unmatched. The V gene's germline CDR1 is SGHTA and CDR2 FQGNSA. The CDR3 DNA reads TGTGCCAGCAGCCCCCGTCGAGGGACAGTTAATGAAAAACTGTTTTTT. Its protein is CASSPRRGTVNEKLFF.

The chain employs TRBV6-6 and TRBJ2-7; maybe TRBD2 (5 bases). The CDR3 covers 13 residues. V was shortened by 10 bases and J by 9 bases, with 22 bases between the two germline ends. The germline CDR1 and CDR2 sequences are MNHNY and SVGAGI (reference sequence). CDR3 amino acids: CAIASGAAGGQYF. The CDR3 DNA follows: TGTGCCATAGCAAGCGGAGCCGCCGGTGGGCAGTACTTC.